This section outlines one T cell receptor (beta chain) sequence together with its context. Its cognate antigen is unknown. This sample is drawn from a study of T cell responses to AZD1222 COVID-19 vaccine. Study results and caveats: Spike-specific TCR breadth and depth both grew after two AZD1222 doses. It was only 6 or 7 AZD1222 recipients who were seropositive at baseline. Among the donors, most were white British and more were female, and clonal diversity was possibly underestimated.

Second doses that came at about 4 or about 12 weeks were put together. The CDR3 extends over 13 amino acids. V was cut by 4 bases and J by 3 bases, with 13 bases left in between. Germline V gives CDR1 SQVTM, CDR2 ANQGSEA. Sequencing was performed with immunoSEQ multiplex PCR; in TCRdb, only in-frame clones are kept and a portion is missing. The table shows roughly 140,000 clones, with under 95% occurring only once. The V gene is TRBV29-1, the J gene TRBJ2-7; D tentatively reads TRBD1 or TRBD2 (5 bases each). This receptor was identified in an adult who received the AZD1222 COVID-19 vaccine. Sequencing was performed on peripheral blood, taken 28 days after the second AZD1222 dose. The CDR3 nucleotides read TGCAGCGTTGGAGAGGGGATCTTCTACGAGCAGTACTTC. Amino acid sequence: CSVGEGIFYEQYF.